This record concerns one T cell receptor beta chain sequence. Profiling relied on immunoSEQ multiplex PCR, and the TCRdb table lists in-frame clones only, not all of them. The sample yields 2 million to 3 million clones, approximately 93% seen once. This entry comes from a study of shared clonotypes between healthy human individuals. V shed 3 bases and J shed 1 base, with 13 bases lying between them. Germline CDR1 MDHEN, CDR2 SYDVKM. The CDR3 is made up of 17 amino acids. The sequenced material came from naive CD4+ T cells from PBMCs. Sample subset: CD45RA+ positively selected. The V and J genes are TRBV28 and TRBJ2-6; D may correspond to TRBD1 or TRBD2 (6 bases each). The clonotype originates from a man younger than 30 in good health. Some clones in this sample may be carry-over from other donors' samples. DNA of the CDR3: TGTGCCAGCAGTTTTATAGGGGGGCTTTCTGGGGCCAACGTCCTGACTTTC. It is translated as CASSFIGGLSGANVLTF. The full variable domain, with the rest looked up from reference TRBV28 and TRBJ2-6, is DVKVTQSSRYLVKRTGEKVFLECVQDMDHENMFWYRQDPGLGLRLIYFSYDVKMKEKGDIPEGYSVSREKKERFSLILESASTNQTSMYLCASSFIGGLSGANVLTFGAGSRLTVL.